The rows below give T cell receptor beta chains drawn from one sample of a study of long-term antiretroviral therapy in people with HIV. Assay: immunoSEQ multiplex PCR; the TCRdb copy retains only in-frame clones and omits some. The sample contains tens of thousands of clones, roughly four fifths of which appear only once. The sample consisted of unsorted PBMCs, taken 0.7 years before starting antiretroviral therapy. The origin of the receptors is a man between 25 and 39 years old with HIV. Both conserved end residues are part of each CDR3. The D gene is left open where the match is weak. Where a row states a size, it is once, few, many or the class of an expanded clone; other rows omit it.

CDR3: CASAGWGNTEAFF
DNA: TGTGCCTCCGCCGGCTGGGGGAACACTGAAGCTTTCTTT
V: TRBV6-5
size: NA
D: NA
J: TRBJ1-1

CDR3: CASSLGQYTEAFF
DNA: TGTGCCAGCAGCTTAGGCCAGTACACTGAAGCTTTCTTT
V: TRBV5-4
size: NA
D: NA
J: TRBJ1-1

CDR3: CASRESNRNTEAFF
DNA: TGTGCCAGCAGGGAAAGTAACAGGAACACTGAAGCTTTCTTT
V: TRBV6-1
size: once
D: NA
J: TRBJ1-1

CDR3: CASSALGGGPEAFF
DNA: TGTGCCAGCAGTGCCCTGGGGGGAGGCCCTGAAGCTTTCTTT
V: TRBV6-5
size: NA
D: NA
J: TRBJ1-1

CDR3: CASSFRVRGRGNTIYF
DNA: TGTGCCAGCAGCTTCAGAGTCAGGGGGCGGGGAAACACCATATATTTT
V: TRBV13
size: NA
D: TRBD1
J: TRBJ1-3

CDR3: CASSSQFF
DNA: TGTGCCAGCAGCTCCCAGTTCTTC
V: TRBV5-8
size: NA
D: NA
J: TRBJ2-1

CDR3: CASSGTGGTGELFF
DNA: TGCGCCAGCAGCGGGACAGGTGGGACCGGGGAGCTGTTTTTT
V: TRBV5-1
size: once
D: TRBD1
J: TRBJ2-2

CDR3: CASSLKLREQYF
DNA: TGTGCCAGCAGTTTAAAACTCAGGGAGCAGTACTTC
V: TRBV28
size: NA
D: NA
J: TRBJ2-7

CDR3: CSVSLAETQYF
DNA: TGCAGCGTTTCACTAGCGGAGACCCAGTACTTC
V: TRBV29-1
size: NA
D: TRBD2
J: TRBJ2-5

CDR3: CASSLNSDQPQHF
DNA: TGTGCCAGCAGCTTAAATTCCGATCAGCCCCAGCATTTT
V: TRBV7-9
size: NA
D: NA
J: TRBJ1-5

CDR3: CASSLGLAGHTQYF
DNA: TGTGCCAGCAGCTTGGGACTAGCGGGGCACACGCAGTATTTT
V: TRBV5-6
size: once
D: TRBD2
J: TRBJ2-3

CDR3: CAWAWDGSYEQYF
DNA: TGTGCCTGGGCCTGGGACGGGAGCTACGAGCAGTACTTC
V: TRBV30
size: NA
D: NA
J: TRBJ2-7

CDR3: CASGWSPGGLDTGELFF
DNA: TGTGCTAGTGGTTGGTCCCCTGGGGGGCTGGACACCGGGGAGCTGTTTTTT
V: TRBV12-5
size: NA
D: NA
J: TRBJ2-2

CDR3: CASSFRGQGNYGYTF
DNA: TGTGCCAGCAGCTTCAGGGGGCAGGGCAACTATGGCTACACCTTC
V: TRBV5-4
size: large
D: TRBD1
J: TRBJ1-2

CDR3: CASSVSGTGGAETQYF
DNA: TGTGCCAGCAGCGTCTCCGGGACAGGGGGCGCGGAGACCCAGTACTTC
V: TRBV9
size: NA
D: TRBD1
J: TRBJ2-5